A single sample is the source of the 10 T cell receptor beta chains below, sequenced in a study of control samples from healthy donors and cancer patients. Assay used: immunoSEQ multiplex PCR; TCRdb lists only in-frame clones, some missing. In the table there are approximately 120,000 clones, around nine tenths of which are singletons. Source material: blood. The receptor source for this set is a woman in her forties or fifties in good health.

The gene calls are TRBV27 and TRBJ2-2; possible D gene TRBD1, 5 bases. Germline-derived CDR1 and CDR2 are MNHEY and SMNVEV (reference sequence). The CDR3 is made up of 14 amino acids. Trimming took off 6 bases at V and 6 bases at J, with 14 bases between the two ends. The CDR3 here is CASSPTTVSGELFF. Here the CDR3 DNA reads TGTGCCAGCAGCCCCACGACAGTCTCCGGGGAGCTGTTTTTT.

The chain uses TRBV5-6 and TRBJ1-1, with D maybe TRBD1 (6 bases). Trimming pared 0 bases from V and 11 bases from J, leaving 23 bases between. This CDR3 comprises 16 residues. CDR1 is SGHDT and CDR2 is YYEEEE in the germline V gene. The CDR3 nucleotides are TGTGCCAGCAGCTTGGGACCCTTCGGGGGGGCGGGAGAGGCTTTCTTT. This codes for CASSLGPFGGAGEAFF.

J is TRBJ1-5 and V is TRBV15; 9 positions agree with TRBD1. The CDR3 extends over 12 amino acids. CDR1 is LNHNV and CDR2 is YYDKDF in the germline V gene (reference sequence). With 11 bases clipped from V and 4 bases from J, the junction kept 3 bases outside the gene matches. The CDR3 bases are TGTGCCGTAGGACAGGGGAATCAGCCCCAGCATTTT. Its translation: CAVGQGNQPQHF.

The genes are TRBV19 and TRBJ1-1, with TRBD1 matching 7 bases. From germline, CDR1 is LNHDA and CDR2 SQIVND (reference sequence). J lost 0 bases, V lost 5 bases, and 15 bases had no gene match. This CDR3 is built from 18 residues. CDR3 in DNA: TGTGCCAGTAGTGACCTCGGAAGGACAGGTAGGATGAACACTGAAGCTTTCTTT. As protein: CASSDLGRTGRMNTEAFF.

A single count supports this clone. V gene TRBV5-6 combines with J gene TRBJ2-2; 9 nucleotides line up with TRBD2. The J segment lost 4 bases and the V segment lost 1 base, leaving 5 bases of the junction unmatched. The CDR3 runs 16 residues. CDR1 is SGHDT and CDR2 is YYEEEE in the germline V gene. The CDR3 loop reads CASSLRAGGRTGELFF. The CDR3 DNA reads TGTGCCAGCAGCTTGCGGGCGGGAGGGCGCACCGGGGAGCTGTTTTTT.

The gene calls are TRBV5-6 and TRBJ2-7; TRBD2 might be the D (7 bases). V was clipped by 2 bases and J by 4 bases, with 13 bases between them. This CDR3 is built from 14 residues. CDR1 and CDR2 from the germline V gene are SGHDT and YYEEEE. The CDR3 loop is CASSLRGGRYEQYV. CDR3 coding DNA: TGTGCCAGCAGCTTAAGGGGGGGAAGGTACGAGCAGTACGTC.

The chain employs TRBV2 and TRBJ2-3; the match to TRBD1 covers 11 bases. The V and J ends lost 6 bases and 0 bases, in that order; junction bases with no gene match: 8. Germline V gives CDR1 SNHLY, CDR2 FYNNEI. This CDR3 spans 17 amino acids. CDR3 amino acids: CASRGDRGARSTDTQYF. CDR3 sequence (DNA): TGTGCCAGCAGGGGGGACAGGGGGGCGCGAAGCACAGATACGCAGTATTTT.

This rearrangement joins TRBV7-9 to TRBJ1-1; D is undetermined. The CDR3 runs 14 residues. Deletions cut 3 bases from V and 3 bases from J, with 11 bases between. Germline V gene data show CDR1 as SEHNR and CDR2 as FQNEAQ (reference sequence). CDR3 nucleotides: TGTGCCAGCAGCTTTCAGATACCAGACACTGAAGCTTTCTTT. It is translated as CASSFQIPDTEAFF. Looking up the rest from reference TRBV7-9 and TRBJ1-1 gives the full variable domain: DTGVSQNPRHKITKRGQNVTFRCDPISEHNRLYWYRQTLGQGPEFLTYFQNEAQLEKSRLLSDRFSAERPKGSFSTLEIQRTEQGDSAMYLCASSFQIPDTEAFFGQGTRLTVV.

This clone was recorded once. The chain couples TRBV4-3 to TRBJ1-4, with a weak D call TRBD1 (5 bases). Looked up from germline, CDR1 is LGHNA and CDR2 is YSLEER. This CDR3 region has 15 residues. The V and J ends lost 1 base and 1 base respectively, with 7 bases between them. The CDR3 here is CASSQGGGTNEKLFF. The CDR3 DNA follows: TGCGCCAGCAGCCAAGGGGGGGGAACTAATGAAAAACTGTTTTTT.

The V call is TRBV7-8, the J call TRBJ2-3; D call uncertain. Germline loops: CDR1 SGHVS, CDR2 FQNEAQ. The CDR3 contains 12 residues. The germline V and J ends were trimmed by 7 bases and 4 bases, with 9 bases remaining between them. The CDR3, as DNA: TGTGCCAGCACCTCTCGGGCAGATACGCAGTATTTT. Protein product: CASTSRADTQYF.